This entry is about one T cell receptor (beta chain). This sample is part of a study of blood T cell repertoires in COVID-19. Across the whole study: PBMCs, B-cell-depleted T cells, or T cells were the source of the cDNA or gDNA that made up the material.

Some clones are missing from TCRdb's copy, which holds only in-frame ones; the method was immunoSEQ multiplex PCR. The sample has about 110,000 clones, around 76% seen once; the top ten hold 3% to 4%. This CDR3 is built from 16 residues. The germline CDR1 and CDR2 sequences are SGDLS and YYNGEE. V lost 3 bases and J lost 2; bases outside the gene matches: 7. Sequencing was performed on peripheral blood. This receptor was identified in a woman of 80 years or more with acute or convalescent COVID-19. This chain links TRBV9 with TRBJ1-3; 8 nucleotides agree with TRBD1. Here the CDR3 reads CASSAAPGGTGNTIYF. The DNA of the CDR3 is TGTGCCAGCAGCGCAGCCCCAGGGGGCACTGGAAACACCATATATTTT. The whole variable domain, remainder taken from reference TRBV9 and TRBJ1-3, is DSGVTQTPKHLITATGQRVTLRCSPRSGDLSVYWYQQSLDQGLQFLIQYYNGEERAKGNILERFSAQQFPDLHSELNLSSLELGDSALYFCASSAAPGGTGNTIYFGEGSWLTVV.